This T cell receptor beta chain emerged from a study of T cell responses to AZD1222 COVID-19 vaccine. Measured with immunoSEQ multiplex PCR; TCRdb has only the in-frame clones, and not every one. The sample lists some 200,000 clones, roughly 91% occurring once. V was pared by 0 bases and J by 3 bases, with 15 bases between. The CDR3 consists of 16 residues. CDR1 and CDR2 from the germline V gene are SGHAT and FQDESV (reference sequence). Sequenced here: peripheral blood, sampled 28 days after the second AZD1222 dose. The chain joins TRBV11-1 to TRBJ2-7, with D possibly called TRBD1 or TRBD2 (5 bases each). The sequence was obtained from an adult who received the AZD1222 COVID-19 vaccine. The CDR3 DNA follows: TGTGCCAGCAGCTTAGCTACGGCAGGGACCGACTACGAGCAGTACTTC. As protein: CASSLATAGTDYEQYF.